The rows below give T cell receptor beta chains drawn from one sample of a study of blood T cell repertoires in COVID-19. Produced via immunoSEQ multiplex PCR; TCRdb's table is partial and in-frame only. The sample includes 180,000 or so clones, around 89% of them seen just once. The sample was peripheral blood. Source of these receptors: a woman aged 25 to 39 with acute or convalescent COVID-19. Both conserved end residues are part of each CDR3. The D gene is left open where the match is weak. Rows may omit the clone size; those that give it use once, few, many or a size class.

v_call,d_call,clone_size,j_call,cdr3_nt,cdr3_aa
TRBV27,-,-,TRBJ1-1,TGTGCCAGCAGTTCCAGGGAAATGACCGGGAACACTGAAGCTTTCTTT,CASSSREMTGNTEAFF
TRBV29-1,-,-,TRBJ1-3,TGCAGCGTCATCGGGGTCTCTCGGACCATATATTTT,CSVIGVSRTIYF
TRBV28,TRBD1,-,TRBJ1-2,TGTGCCAGCAGTTTCGTCGGGACAGGGGTTAACTATGGCTACACCTTC,CASSFVGTGVNYGYTF
TRBV12-3/TRBV12-4,-,-,TRBJ1-1,TGTGCCAGCAGTTTAGCGCGAGTTGAAGCTTTCTTT,CASSLARVEAFF
TRBV21-1,-,-,TRBJ1-1,TGTGCCAGCAATTCCGGGACAGGGGTCACGGACACTGAAGCTTTCTTT,CASNSGTGVTDTEAFF
TRBV27,TRBD1,-,TRBJ1-2,TGTGCCACCGGACAGGGGCGAGGCTACACCTTC,CATGQGRGYTF
TRBV4-2,-,-,TRBJ2-7,TGTGCCAGCAGCCAGCGGTACGGCCGGGACTTGGGCGAGCAGTACTTC,CASSQRYGRDLGEQYF
TRBV9,-,once,TRBJ2-6,TGTGCCAGCAGCGTAGGCGGGGTCCGGGCCAACGTCCTGACTTTC,CASSVGGVRANVLTF
TRBV6-5,TRBD1,-,TRBJ1-2,TGTGCCAGCCGACAGGGGCCTGCCTATGGCTACACCTTC,CASRQGPAYGYTF
TRBV20-1,-,-,TRBJ1-1,TGCAGTGCTAGTCACCAGGGAAGGGCCACTGAAGCTTTCTTT,CSASHQGRATEAFF
TRBV28,TRBD2,-,TRBJ2-7,TGTGCCAGCACTTATGCGGGGCTAGCGGGAGAGGTCGAGCAGTACTTC,CASTYAGLAGEVEQYF
TRBV7-2,-,-,TRBJ2-7,TGTGCCAGCAGCTCCTACTACGAGCAGTACTTC,CASSSYYEQYF
TRBV10-3,TRBD2,-,TRBJ2-3,TGTGCCATCAGTGAGAAGCGGGAGTTTAGCACAGATACGCAGTATTTT,CAISEKREFSTDTQYF